Reported below is one TCR beta chain. These data are taken from a study of blood T cell repertoires in COVID-19. TCRdb keeps only in-frame clones here, not all; method: immunoSEQ multiplex PCR. The sample holds some 120,000 clones, roughly 90% seen once. V lost 3 bases, J lost 4 bases, and 6 bases stayed unmatched. The CDR3 spans 14 residues. From germline, CDR1 is SQVTM and CDR2 ANQGSEA. This TCR came from a man between 45 and 60 years old with active COVID-19. Sequenced: peripheral blood. The chain couples TRBV29-1 to TRBJ2-3; 8 bases map to TRBD1. CDR3 region: CSVEIVTGADTQYF. CDR3 nucleotide sequence: TGCAGCGTTGAGATAGTGACAGGGGCAGATACGCAGTATTTT.